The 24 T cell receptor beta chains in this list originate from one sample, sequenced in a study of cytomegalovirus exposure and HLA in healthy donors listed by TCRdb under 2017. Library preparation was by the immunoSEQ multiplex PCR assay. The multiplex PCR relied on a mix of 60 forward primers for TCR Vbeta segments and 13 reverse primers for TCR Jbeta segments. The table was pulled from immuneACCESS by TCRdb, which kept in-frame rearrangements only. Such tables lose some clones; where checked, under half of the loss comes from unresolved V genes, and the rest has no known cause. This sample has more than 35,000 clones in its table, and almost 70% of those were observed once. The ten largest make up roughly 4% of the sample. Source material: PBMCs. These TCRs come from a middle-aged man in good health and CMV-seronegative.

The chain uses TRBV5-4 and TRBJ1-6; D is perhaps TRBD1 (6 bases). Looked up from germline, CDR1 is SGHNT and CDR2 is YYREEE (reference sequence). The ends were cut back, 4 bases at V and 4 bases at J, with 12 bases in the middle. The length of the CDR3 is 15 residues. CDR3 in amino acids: CASSLQGQYNSPLHF. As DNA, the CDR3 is TGTGCCAGCAGCCTGCAGGGGCAGTATAATTCACCCCTCCACTTT.

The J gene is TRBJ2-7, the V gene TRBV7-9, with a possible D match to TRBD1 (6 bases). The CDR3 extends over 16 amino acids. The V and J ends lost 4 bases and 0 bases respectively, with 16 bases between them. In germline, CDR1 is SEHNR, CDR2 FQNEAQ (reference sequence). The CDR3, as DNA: TGTGCCAGCAGCTCGAACCCGGGACACCTCTCCTACGAGCAGTACTTC. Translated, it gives CASSSNPGHLSYEQYF.

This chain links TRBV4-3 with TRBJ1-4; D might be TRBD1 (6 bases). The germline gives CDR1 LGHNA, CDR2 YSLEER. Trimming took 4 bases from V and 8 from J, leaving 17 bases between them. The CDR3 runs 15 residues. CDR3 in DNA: TGCGCCAGCAGCCCGCCCGACAGGCCTGGGGAAAAACTGTTTTTT. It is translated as CASSPPDRPGEKLFF.

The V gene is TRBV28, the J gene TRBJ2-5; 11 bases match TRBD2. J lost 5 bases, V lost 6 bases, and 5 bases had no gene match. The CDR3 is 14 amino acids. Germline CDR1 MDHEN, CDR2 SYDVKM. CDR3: CASRTGLAVETQYF. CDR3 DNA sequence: TGTGCCAGCAGAACGGGACTAGCGGTCGAGACCCAGTACTTC.

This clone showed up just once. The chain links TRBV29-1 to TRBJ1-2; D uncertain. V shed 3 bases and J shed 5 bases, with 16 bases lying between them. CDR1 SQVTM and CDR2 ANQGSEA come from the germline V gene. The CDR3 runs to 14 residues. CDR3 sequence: CSVDAGPLFYGYTF. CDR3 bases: TGCAGCGTTGACGCAGGCCCTTTATTTTATGGCTACACCTTC.

The CDR3 DNA sequence: TGTGCCAGCAGTCGGACAGGGCTTAACTATGGCTACACCTTC. This encodes CASSRTGLNYGYTF. This chain uses TRBV2 with TRBJ1-2, with 8 nucleotides matching TRBD1. The germline gives CDR1 SNHLY, CDR2 FYNNEI. This CDR3 is built from 14 residues. The V gene end was trimmed by 5 bases and the J gene end by 1 base; junction bases not matched to a gene: 3.

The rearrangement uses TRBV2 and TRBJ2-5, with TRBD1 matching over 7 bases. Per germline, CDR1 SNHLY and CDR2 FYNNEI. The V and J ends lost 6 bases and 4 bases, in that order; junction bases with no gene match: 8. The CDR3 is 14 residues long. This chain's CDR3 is CASRIEGAGETQYF. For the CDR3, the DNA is TGTGCCAGCAGAATAGAGGGGGCTGGAGAGACCCAGTACTTC.

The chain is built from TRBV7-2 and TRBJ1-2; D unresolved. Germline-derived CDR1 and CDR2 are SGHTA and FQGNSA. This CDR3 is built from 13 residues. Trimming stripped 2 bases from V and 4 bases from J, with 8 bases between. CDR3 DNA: TGTGCCAGCAGCTTACCAAGGAGCTATGGCTACACCTTC. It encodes CASSLPRSYGYTF.

The CDR3, as DNA: TGTGCCAGCAGTTTGAACAGGGGGCCGGATTCACCCCTCCACTTT. Translated: CASSLNRGPDSPLHF. The chain recombines TRBV6-5 with TRBJ1-6; 9 nucleotides line up with TRBD1. The CDR3 is 15 residues long. V was pared by 4 bases and J by 8 bases, with 6 bases of the junction left unmatched. The germline gives CDR1 MNHEY, CDR2 SVGAGI.

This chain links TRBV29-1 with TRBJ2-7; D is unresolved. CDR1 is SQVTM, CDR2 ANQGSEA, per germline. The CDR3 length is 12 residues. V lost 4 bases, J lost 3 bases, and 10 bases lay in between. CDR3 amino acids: CSVAEQNYEQYF. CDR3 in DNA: TGCAGCGTTGCCGAACAAAACTACGAGCAGTACTTC.

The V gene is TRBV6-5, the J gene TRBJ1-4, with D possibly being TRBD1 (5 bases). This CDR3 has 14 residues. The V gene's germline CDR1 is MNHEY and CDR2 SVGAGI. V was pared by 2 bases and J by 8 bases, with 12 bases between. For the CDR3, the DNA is TGTGCCAGCAGTTACGGGCAGGAGGGGGAAAAACTGTTTTTT. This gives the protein CASSYGQEGEKLFF.

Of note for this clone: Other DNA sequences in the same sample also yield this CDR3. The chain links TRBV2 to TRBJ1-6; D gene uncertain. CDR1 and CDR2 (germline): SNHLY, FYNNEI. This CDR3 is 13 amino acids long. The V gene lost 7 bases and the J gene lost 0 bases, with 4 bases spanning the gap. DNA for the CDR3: TGTGCCAGCAAGAGCTCCTATAATTCACCCCTCCACTTT. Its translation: CASKSSYNSPLHF.

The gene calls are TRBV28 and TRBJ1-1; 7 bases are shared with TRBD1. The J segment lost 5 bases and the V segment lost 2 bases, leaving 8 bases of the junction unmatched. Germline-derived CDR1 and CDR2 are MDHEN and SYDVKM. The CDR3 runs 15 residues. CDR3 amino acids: CASSLQKTGRTEAFF. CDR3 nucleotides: TGTGCCAGCAGTTTACAAAAGACAGGGCGAACTGAAGCTTTCTTT.

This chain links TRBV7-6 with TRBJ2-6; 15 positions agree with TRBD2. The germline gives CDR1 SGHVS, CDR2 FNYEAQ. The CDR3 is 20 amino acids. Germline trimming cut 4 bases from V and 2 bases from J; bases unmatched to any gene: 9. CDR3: CASSWTSGGAGETGANVLTF. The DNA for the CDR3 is TGTGCCAGCAGCTGGACTAGCGGGGGGGCCGGTGAGACTGGGGCCAACGTCCTGACTTTC.

DNA for the CDR3: TGCAGCGACCAGACAGGGTCGAATGAGCAGTTCTTC. Encoded protein: CSDQTGSNEQFF. The J gene is TRBJ2-1, the V gene TRBV29-1, with 7 bases identical to TRBD1. The germline gives CDR1 SQVTM, CDR2 ANQGSEA. This CDR3 has 12 residues. V lost 7 bases to trimming and J lost 7 bases; unmatched junction nucleotides: 7.

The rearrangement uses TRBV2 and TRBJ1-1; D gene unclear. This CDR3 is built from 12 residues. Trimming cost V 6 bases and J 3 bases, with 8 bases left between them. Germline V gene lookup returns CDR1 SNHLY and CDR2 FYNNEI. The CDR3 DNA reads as TGTGCCAGCAGGGCATCTTACACTGAAGCTTTCTTT. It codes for CASRASYTEAFF.

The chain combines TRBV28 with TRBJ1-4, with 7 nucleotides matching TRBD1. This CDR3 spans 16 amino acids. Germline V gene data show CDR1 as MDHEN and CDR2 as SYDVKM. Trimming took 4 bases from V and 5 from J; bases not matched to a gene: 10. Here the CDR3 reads CASSSLYRGSNEKLFF. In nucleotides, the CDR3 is TGTGCCAGCAGTTCACTTTACAGGGGCTCGAATGAAAAACTGTTTTTT.

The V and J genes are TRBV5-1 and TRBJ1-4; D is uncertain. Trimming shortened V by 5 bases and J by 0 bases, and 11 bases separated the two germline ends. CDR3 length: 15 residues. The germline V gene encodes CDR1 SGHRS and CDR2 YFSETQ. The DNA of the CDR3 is TGCGCCAGCAGGGTTAGTGTAACAACTAATGAAAAACTGTTTTTT. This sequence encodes CASRVSVTTNEKLFF.

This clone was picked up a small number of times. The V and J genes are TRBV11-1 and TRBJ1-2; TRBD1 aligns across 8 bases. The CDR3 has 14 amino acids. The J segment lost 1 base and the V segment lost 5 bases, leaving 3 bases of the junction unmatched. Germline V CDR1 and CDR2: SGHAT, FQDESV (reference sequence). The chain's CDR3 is CASSPGQGNYGYTF. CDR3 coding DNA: TGTGCCAGCAGCCCCGGACAGGGTAACTATGGCTACACCTTC.

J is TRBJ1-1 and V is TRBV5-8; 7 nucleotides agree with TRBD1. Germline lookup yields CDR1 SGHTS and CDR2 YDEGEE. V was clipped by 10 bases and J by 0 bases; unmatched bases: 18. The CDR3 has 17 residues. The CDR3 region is CASVPSYRGDMNTEAFF. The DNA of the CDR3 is TGTGCCTCTGTCCCCTCCTACAGGGGAGATATGAACACTGAAGCTTTCTTT.

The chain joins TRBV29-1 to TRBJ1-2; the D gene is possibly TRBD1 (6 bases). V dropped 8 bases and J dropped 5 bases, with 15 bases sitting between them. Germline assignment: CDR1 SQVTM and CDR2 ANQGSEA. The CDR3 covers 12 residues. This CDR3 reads CSSRGPEYGYTF. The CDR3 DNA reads TGCAGCTCCAGGGGTCCCGAGTATGGCTACACCTTC. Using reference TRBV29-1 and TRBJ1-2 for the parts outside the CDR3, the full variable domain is SAVISQKPSRDICQRGTSLTIQCQVDSQVTMMFWYRQQPGQSLTLIATANQGSEATYESGFVIDKFPISRPNLTFSTLTVSNMSPEDSSIYLCSSRGPEYGYTFGSGTRLTVV.

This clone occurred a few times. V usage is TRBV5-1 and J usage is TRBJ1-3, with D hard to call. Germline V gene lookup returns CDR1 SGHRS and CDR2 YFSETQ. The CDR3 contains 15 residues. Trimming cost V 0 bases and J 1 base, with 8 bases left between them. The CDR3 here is CASSLAWESGNTIYF. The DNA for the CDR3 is TGCGCCAGCAGCTTGGCATGGGAGTCTGGAAACACCATATATTTT.

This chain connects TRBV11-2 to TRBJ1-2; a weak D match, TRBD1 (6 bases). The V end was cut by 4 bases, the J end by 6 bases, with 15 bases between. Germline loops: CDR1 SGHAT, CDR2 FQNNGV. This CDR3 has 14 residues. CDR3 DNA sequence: TGTGCCAGCAGCTCTCCTGGACAGAGGAATGGCTACACCTTC. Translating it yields CASSSPGQRNGYTF. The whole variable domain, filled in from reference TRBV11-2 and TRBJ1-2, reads EAGVAQSPRYKIIEKRQSVAFWCNPISGHATLYWYQQILGQGPKLLIQFQNNGVVDDSQLPKDRFSAERLKGVDSTLKIQPAKLEDSAVYLCASSSPGQRNGYTFGSGTRLTVV.

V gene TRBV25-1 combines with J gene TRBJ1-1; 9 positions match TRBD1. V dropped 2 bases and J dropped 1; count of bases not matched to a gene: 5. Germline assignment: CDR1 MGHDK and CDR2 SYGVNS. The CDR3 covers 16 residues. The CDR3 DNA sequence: TGTGCCAGCAGTGAACCGGGACAGGGACAGAACACTGAAGCTTTCTTT. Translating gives CASSEPGQGQNTEAFF.